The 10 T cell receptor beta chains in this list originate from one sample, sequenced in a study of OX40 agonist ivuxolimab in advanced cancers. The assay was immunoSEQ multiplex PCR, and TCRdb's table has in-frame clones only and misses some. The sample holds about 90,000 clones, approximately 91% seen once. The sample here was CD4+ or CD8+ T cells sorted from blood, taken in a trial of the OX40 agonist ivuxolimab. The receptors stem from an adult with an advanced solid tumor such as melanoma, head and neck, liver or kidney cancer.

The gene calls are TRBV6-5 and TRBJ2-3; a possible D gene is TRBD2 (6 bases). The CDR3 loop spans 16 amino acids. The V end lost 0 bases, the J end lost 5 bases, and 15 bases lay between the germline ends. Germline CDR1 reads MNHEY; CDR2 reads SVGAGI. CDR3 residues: CASSYSSRGGIDTQYF. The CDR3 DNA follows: TGTGCCAGCAGTTACTCGTCGCGGGGCGGCATAGATACGCAGTATTTT.

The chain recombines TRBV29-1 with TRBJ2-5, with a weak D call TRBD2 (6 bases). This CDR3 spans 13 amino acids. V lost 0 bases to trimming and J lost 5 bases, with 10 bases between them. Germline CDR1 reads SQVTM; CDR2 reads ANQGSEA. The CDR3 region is CSVEEGAGETQYF. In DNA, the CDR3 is TGCAGCGTTGAAGAAGGGGCGGGGGAGACCCAGTACTTC. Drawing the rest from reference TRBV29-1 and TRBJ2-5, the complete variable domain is SAVISQKPSRDICQRGTSLTIQCQVDSQVTMMFWYRQQPGQSLTLIATANQGSEATYESGFVIDKFPISRPNLTFSTLTVSNMSPEDSSIYLCSVEEGAGETQYFGPGTRLLVL.

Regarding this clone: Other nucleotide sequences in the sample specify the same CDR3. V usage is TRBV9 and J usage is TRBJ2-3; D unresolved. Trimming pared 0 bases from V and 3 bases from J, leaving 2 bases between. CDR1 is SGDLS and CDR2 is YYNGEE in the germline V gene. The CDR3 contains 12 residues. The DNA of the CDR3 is TGTGCCAGCAGCGTAGGAACAGATACGCAGTATTTT. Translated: CASSVGTDTQYF.

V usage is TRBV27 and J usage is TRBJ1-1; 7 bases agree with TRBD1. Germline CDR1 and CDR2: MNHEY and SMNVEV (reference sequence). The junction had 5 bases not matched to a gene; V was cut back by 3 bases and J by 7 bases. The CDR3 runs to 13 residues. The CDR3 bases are TGTGCCAGCAGTTTCGGGAGGGACAGTGAAGCTTTCTTT. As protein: CASSFGRDSEAFF.

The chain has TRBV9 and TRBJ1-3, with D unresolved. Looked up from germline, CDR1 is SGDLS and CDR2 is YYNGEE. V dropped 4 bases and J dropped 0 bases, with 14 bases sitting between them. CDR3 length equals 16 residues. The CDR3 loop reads CASSRQPELSGNTIYF. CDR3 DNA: TGTGCCAGCAGCCGGCAACCAGAACTCTCTGGAAACACCATATATTTT.

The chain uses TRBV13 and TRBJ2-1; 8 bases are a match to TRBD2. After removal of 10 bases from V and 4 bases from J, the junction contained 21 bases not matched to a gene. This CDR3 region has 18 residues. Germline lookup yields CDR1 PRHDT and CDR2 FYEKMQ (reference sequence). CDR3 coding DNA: TGTGCCACCTCGAAAGGAAGCGGGAGATCTCGGGGGTACAATGAGCAGTTCTTC. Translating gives CATSKGSGRSRGYNEQFF.

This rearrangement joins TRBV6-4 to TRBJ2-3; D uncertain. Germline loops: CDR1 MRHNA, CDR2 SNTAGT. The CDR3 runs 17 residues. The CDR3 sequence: CVPDTCRDTFNADTQYF. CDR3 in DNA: TGTGTGCCAGATACCTGTCGCGACACGTTTAACGCAGATACGCAGTATTTT.

The CDR3 loop is CASSLAGGSTGELFF. In DNA, the CDR3 is TGTGCCAGCAGCTTGGCCGGAGGGAGCACCGGGGAGCTGTTTTTT. This chain joins TRBV5-6 and TRBJ2-2; tentative D call: TRBD2 (6 bases). CDR3 size: 15 residues. V dropped 0 bases and J dropped 4 bases, with 10 bases sitting between them. Germline V gives CDR1 SGHDT, CDR2 YYEEEE.

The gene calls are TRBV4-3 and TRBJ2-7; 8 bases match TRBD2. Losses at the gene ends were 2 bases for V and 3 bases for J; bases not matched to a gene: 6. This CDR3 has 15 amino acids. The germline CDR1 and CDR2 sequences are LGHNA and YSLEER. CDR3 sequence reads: CASSQSASGFYEQYF. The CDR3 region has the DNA TGCGCCAGCAGCCAAAGTGCTAGCGGGTTCTACGAGCAGTACTTC.

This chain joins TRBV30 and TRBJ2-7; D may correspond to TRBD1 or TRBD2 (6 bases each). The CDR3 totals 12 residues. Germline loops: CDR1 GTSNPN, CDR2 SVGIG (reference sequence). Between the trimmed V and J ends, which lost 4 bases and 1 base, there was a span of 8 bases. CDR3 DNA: TGTGCCTGGAAAGGGGGGTCCTACGAGCAGTACTTC. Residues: CAWKGGSYEQYF.